This T cell receptor beta chain came from a study of shared clonotypes between healthy human individuals. In the study overall: For every donor, three CD4 naive, three CD4 memory, two CD8 naive and one CD8 memory plates were used. Study-level findings and limits: The sampled material consisted only of blood, and tissue repertoires are likely to differ.

Worth noting for this clone: Its antigen is undetermined.

Trimming at V came to 7 bases and at J to 2 bases, leaving 10 bases not matched to a gene. This CDR3 contains 15 residues. CDR1 LNHDA and CDR2 SQIVND come from the germline V gene (reference sequence). Only in-frame clones appear in the TCRdb table, and some are missing; sequencing was by immunoSEQ multiplex PCR. This sample has 600,000 to 800,000 clones, with approximately 77% found just once. The donors were all Caucasian adults (living in Nashville, Tennessee). The chain combines TRBV19 with TRBJ2-7; the match to TRBD2 covers 8 bases. The sequenced material came from memory CD4+ T cells sorted from blood. Subset denoted: CD45RA-negative fraction. The sequence derives from a woman under 40 in good health. This chain's CDR3 is CASTPGLAGPYEQYF. The DNA for the CDR3 is TGTGCCAGTACCCCCGGGCTAGCGGGCCCCTACGAGCAGTACTTC.